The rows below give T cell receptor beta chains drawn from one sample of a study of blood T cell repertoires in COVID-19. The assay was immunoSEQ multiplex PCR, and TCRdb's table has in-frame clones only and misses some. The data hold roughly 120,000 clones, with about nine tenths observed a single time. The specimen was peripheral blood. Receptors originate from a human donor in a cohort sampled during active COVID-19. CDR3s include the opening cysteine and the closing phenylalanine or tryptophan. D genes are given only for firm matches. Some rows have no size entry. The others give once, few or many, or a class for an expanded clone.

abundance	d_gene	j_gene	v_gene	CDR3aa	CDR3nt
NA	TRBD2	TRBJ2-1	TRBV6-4	CASSESRGGLRSYNEQFF	TGTGCCAGCAGTGAGTCGCGGGGGGGCCTTCGCTCCTACAATGAGCAGTTCTTC
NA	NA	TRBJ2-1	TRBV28	CASSPESDEQFF	TGTGCCAGCAGTCCCGAGTCGGATGAGCAGTTCTTC
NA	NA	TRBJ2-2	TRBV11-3	CASSSSGLNTGELFF	TGTGCCAGCAGCTCGAGCGGGCTGAACACCGGGGAGCTGTTTTTT
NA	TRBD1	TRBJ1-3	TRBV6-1	CASSEVRTGPSGNTIYF	TGTGCCAGCAGTGAAGTAAGGACAGGGCCCTCTGGAAACACCATATATTTT
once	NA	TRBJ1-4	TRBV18	CASSAGIPPEKLFF	TGTGCCAGCTCCGCGGGCATTCCCCCAGAAAAACTGTTTTTT
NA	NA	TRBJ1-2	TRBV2	CASSLRRNGYTF	TGTGCCAGCAGTTTAAGGAGAAATGGCTACACCTTC
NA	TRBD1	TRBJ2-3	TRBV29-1	CSVDPPGQGLTDTQYF	TGCAGCGTTGACCCGCCGGGACAGGGCCTTACAGATACGCAGTATTTT
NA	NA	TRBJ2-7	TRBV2	CASRTGASYEQYF	TGTGCCAGCAGGACGGGAGCCTCCTACGAGCAGTACTTC
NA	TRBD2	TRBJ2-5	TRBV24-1	CATSVGRAVETQYF	TGTGCCACCAGTGTCGGGAGGGCCGTGGAGACCCAGTACTTC
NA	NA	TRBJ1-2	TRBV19	CASSIGGNGYGYTF	TGTGCCAGTAGTATTGGGGGGAACGGCTATGGCTACACCTTC
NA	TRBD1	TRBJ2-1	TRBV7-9	CASRGEGGSGDEQFF	TGTGCCAGCCGAGGGGAAGGGGGCAGTGGGGATGAGCAGTTCTTC
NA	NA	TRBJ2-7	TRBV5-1	CASSLEDSGHKQYF	TGCGCCAGCAGCTTGGAGGACTCGGGACACAAGCAGTACTTC
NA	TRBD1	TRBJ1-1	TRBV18	CASSEGQGAGGTEAFF	TGTGCCAGCTCAGAGGGACAGGGGGCCGGCGGCACTGAAGCTTTCTTT
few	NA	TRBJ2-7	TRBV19	CASSTWGFGGSEQYF	TGTGCCAGTAGTACTTGGGGGTTCGGGGGATCCGAGCAGTACTTC
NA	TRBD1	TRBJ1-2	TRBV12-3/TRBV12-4	CASSSDRDYGYTF	TGTGCCAGCAGTAGTGACAGGGACTATGGCTACACCTTC
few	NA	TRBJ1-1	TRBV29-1	CSASKRVNTEAFF	TGCAGCGCTTCAAAACGGGTGAACACTGAAGCTTTCTTT
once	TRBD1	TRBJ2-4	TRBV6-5	CASRQDRDKNIQYF	TGTGCCAGCAGACAGGACAGGGACAAAAACATTCAGTACTTC
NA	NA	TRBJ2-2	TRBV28	CASSYPQAMSGELFF	TGTGCCAGCAGCTACCCCCAGGCGATGTCCGGGGAGCTGTTTTTT
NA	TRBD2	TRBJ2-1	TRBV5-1	CASSPRTSRYNEQFF	TGCGCCAGCAGCCCCCGGACTAGCAGATACAATGAGCAGTTCTTC
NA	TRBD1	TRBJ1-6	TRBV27	CASSLLGDRRDNSPLHF	TGTGCCAGCAGTTTATTGGGGGACAGACGGGACAATTCACCCCTCCACTTT
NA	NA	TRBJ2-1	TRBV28	CASSLVQDNNEQFF	TGTGCCAGCAGTTTAGTGCAGGATAACAATGAGCAGTTCTTC
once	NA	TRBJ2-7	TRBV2	CASSLTDRPPYEQYF	TGTGCCAGCAGTTTAACCGACAGGCCCCCCTACGAGCAGTACTTC
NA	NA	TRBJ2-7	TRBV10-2	CASRETGSTREQYF	TGCGCCAGCAGGGAGACCGGGAGTACAAGGGAGCAGTACTTC
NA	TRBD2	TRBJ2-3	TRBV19	CASSLAGDTDTQYF	TGTGCCAGTAGCTTAGCGGGAGACACAGATACGCAGTATTTT
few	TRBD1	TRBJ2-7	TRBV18	CASSQGTDNYEQYF	TGTGCCAGCTCACAAGGGACAGACAACTACGAGCAGTACTTC
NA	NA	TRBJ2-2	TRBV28	CASRPSRDGELFF	TGTGCCAGCAGGCCCAGCAGGGACGGGGAGCTGTTTTTT
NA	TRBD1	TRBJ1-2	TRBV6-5	CASSFPRDRGHYGYTF	TGTGCCAGCAGTTTCCCCCGGGACAGGGGCCACTATGGCTACACCTTC
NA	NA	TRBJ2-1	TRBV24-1	CATSDQTNTGNEQFF	TGTGCCACCAGTGACCAGACTAATACCGGCAATGAGCAGTTCTTC
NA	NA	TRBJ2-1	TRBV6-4	CASSVDSLPNEQFF	TGTGCCAGCAGTGTCGACAGCCTGCCCAATGAGCAGTTCTTC
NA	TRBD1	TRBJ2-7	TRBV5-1	CASSLGQGASEQYF	TGCGCCAGCAGCTTGGGGCAGGGGGCCTCCGAGCAGTACTTC
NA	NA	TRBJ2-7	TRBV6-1	CASSEDSPYEQYF	TGTGCCAGCAGTGAGGACAGCCCCTACGAGCAGTACTTC
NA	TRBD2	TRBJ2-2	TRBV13	CASSLRTSGNTGELFF	TGTGCCAGCAGCCTACGGACTAGCGGGAACACCGGGGAGCTGTTTTTT
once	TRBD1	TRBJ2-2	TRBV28	CASSLFRGTGPNTGELFF	TGTGCCAGCAGTTTATTCAGGGGGACAGGTCCTAACACCGGGGAGCTGTTTTTT
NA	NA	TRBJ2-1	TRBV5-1	CASSLVQNNEQFF	TGCGCCAGCAGCTTGGTTCAGAACAATGAGCAGTTCTTC
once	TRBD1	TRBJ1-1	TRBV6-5	CASSPFVTGGTEAFF	TGTGCCAGCAGTCCCTTTGTGACAGGGGGCACTGAAGCTTTCTTT
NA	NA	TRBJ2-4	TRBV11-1	CASQAPPKNIQYF	TGTGCCAGCCAAGCCCCCCCCAAAAACATTCAGTACTTC
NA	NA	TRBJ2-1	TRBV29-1	CSVGRDTYNEQFF	TGCAGCGTAGGTAGGGACACCTACAATGAGCAGTTCTTC
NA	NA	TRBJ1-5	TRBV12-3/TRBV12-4	CASSSGRPQHF	TGTGCCAGCAGTTCGGGTAGGCCCCAGCATTTT
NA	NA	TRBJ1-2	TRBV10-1	CASSESPGNPGGYTF	TGCGCCAGCAGTGAGTCTCCCGGGAACCCCGGTGGCTACACCTTC
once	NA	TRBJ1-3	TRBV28	CASVVQGRSGNTIYF	TGTGCCAGCGTCGTACAGGGCCGCTCTGGAAACACCATATATTTT
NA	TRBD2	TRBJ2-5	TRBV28	CASSTYTSGAGETQYF	TGTGCCAGCAGTACCTATACTAGCGGAGCAGGAGAGACCCAGTACTTC
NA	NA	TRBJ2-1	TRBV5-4	CASSLKWSVEVNEQFF	TGTGCCAGCAGCCTGAAGTGGAGTGTGGAGGTCAATGAGCAGTTCTTC
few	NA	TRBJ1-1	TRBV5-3	CARSPRGLNTEAFF	TGTGCCAGAAGCCCCCGGGGGTTGAACACTGAAGCTTTCTTT
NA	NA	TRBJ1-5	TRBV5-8	CASSFGQGRRSNQPQHF	TGTGCCAGCAGCTTCGGTCAGGGGAGAAGGAGCAATCAGCCCCAGCATTTT
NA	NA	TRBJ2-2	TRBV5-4	CASSSGGGNTGELFF	TGTGCCAGCAGCTCGGGGGGCGGGAACACCGGGGAGCTGTTTTTT
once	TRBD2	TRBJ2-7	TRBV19	CASRVSGSSDYEQYF	TGTGCCAGTAGGGTTAGCGGGAGCTCCGACTACGAGCAGTACTTC
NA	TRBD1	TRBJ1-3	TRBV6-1	CASSEAQGVKSSGNTIYF	TGTGCCAGCAGTGAAGCTCAGGGGGTCAAAAGCTCTGGAAACACCATATATTTT
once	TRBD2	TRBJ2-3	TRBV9	CASNQGGSSTDTQYF	TGTGCCAGCAACCAGGGAGGGAGTAGCACAGATACGCAGTATTTT